The sequence of this T cell receptor beta chain was determined in a study of blood T cells in healthy people across ages. There are 12 residues in the CDR3. Germline V gives CDR1 MGHRA, CDR2 YSYEKL. The authors ran a second PCR of roughly 6 to 12 cycles using a sample-barcoded 5' primer and a J-beta primer mix. Each cDNA molecule was tagged by a template-switch adaptor with 12 random nucleotides. MiXCR was run by TCRdb on the 5' RACE reads, yielding one entry per CDR3 protein. The sample lists over 600,000 distinct CDR3 sequences, around 21% occurring once. Donor samples were obtained from healthy Caucasian individuals from Russia, aged about 6 to 90. Extraction of total RNA produced a minimum of 5.5 micrograms from each sample. The sample holds a few counts of this clonotype. A junction boundary mismatches the germline segment, possibly from a read error.

The chain combines TRBV4-1 with TRBJ2-5, with TRBD2 matching over 12 bases. This TCR was sampled from a man in his 70s in good health. The specimen sequenced was blood. The CDR3 protein is CASGGTSGRKVF. The CDR3 region has the DNA TGCGCCAGCGGGGGTACTAGCGGGAGGAAGGTCTTC.